These T cell receptor beta chains were read from a single sample in a study of cytomegalovirus exposure and HLA in healthy donors. Sequenced by immunoSEQ multiplex PCR; TCRdb stores in-frame clones only, minus some. This table holds fewer than 150,000 clones, approximately 82% found once. The specimen sequenced was PBMCs. The receptor source for this set is a man aged 25 to 40 in good health and CMV-seropositive. Each CDR3 is given with its conserved first and last residue. D genes are given only for firm matches. Only part of the rows carry a size: once, few, many, or a class if the clone is expanded.

.	.	TRBV9	TRBJ1-2	CASSPLGGAYGYTF	TGTGCCAGCAGCCCCCTTGGCGGAGCCTATGGCTACACCTTC
.	.	TRBV6-5	TRBJ1-1	CASSRHRNTEAFF	TGTGCCAGCAGCAGACACAGGAACACTGAAGCTTTCTTT
.	.	TRBV27	TRBJ2-1	CASSLMEGEQFF	TGTGCCAGCAGTCTTATGGAGGGGGAGCAGTTCTTC
.	.	TRBV5-5	TRBJ1-2	CASSLEATLWNYGYTF	TGTGCCAGCAGCTTGGAAGCAACCTTATGGAACTATGGCTACACCTTC
TRBD2	.	TRBV9	TRBJ2-5	CASSAGQRGYQETQYF	TGTGCCAGCAGCGCCGGACAGCGGGGGTACCAAGAGACCCAGTACTTC
.	.	TRBV2	TRBJ2-2	CASRDYVIGELFF	TGTGCCAGCAGGGACTATGTTATCGGGGAGCTGTTTTTT
TRBD2	.	TRBV28	TRBJ2-5	CASSLGLAGDETQYF	TGTGCCAGCAGTTTAGGACTAGCGGGGGATGAGACCCAGTACTTC
.	few	TRBV6-6	TRBJ2-7	CASGFRYEQYF	TGTGCGTCCGGGTTTCGGTACGAGCAGTACTTC
.	.	TRBV6-4	TRBJ1-2	CASSFDRLSGYTF	TGTGCCAGCAGTTTTGACAGGTTATCCGGCTACACCTTC
TRBD1	once	TRBV7-6	TRBJ2-7	CASSSVDRGLGEQYF	TGTGCCAGCAGCTCGGTCGACAGGGGGCTGGGTGAGCAGTACTTC
.	.	TRBV6-1	TRBJ1-1	CASTLSRVMNTEAFF	TGTGCCAGCACCCTAAGCCGCGTCATGAACACTGAAGCTTTCTTT
TRBD1	once	TRBV7-8	TRBJ1-2	CASSPRQGASYGYTF	TGTGCCAGCAGCCCCCGTCAGGGGGCTTCCTATGGCTACACCTTC
TRBD1	.	TRBV5-4	TRBJ2-2	CASSPGQAGELFF	TGTGCCAGCAGCCCGGGACAGGCCGGGGAGCTGTTTTTT
.	.	TRBV2	TRBJ1-1	CASSPGEGTEAFF	TGTGCCAGCAGTCCGGGGGAAGGCACTGAAGCTTTCTTT
TRBD2	.	TRBV29-1	TRBJ2-1	CSVPHSGTYNEQFF	TGCAGCGTTCCCCATAGCGGGACCTACAATGAGCAGTTCTTC
TRBD1	few	TRBV10-2	TRBJ1-1	CASSYGTGMNTEAFF	TGCGCCAGCAGTTACGGGACAGGAATGAACACTGAAGCTTTCTTT
.	.	TRBV29-1	TRBJ2-2	CSVELQVTGELFF	TGCAGCGTTGAATTACAGGTGACCGGGGAGCTGTTTTTT
TRBD2	.	TRBV25-1	TRBJ2-7	CASSQLGTSGTYEQYF	TGTGCCAGCAGCCAATTGGGGACTAGCGGGACCTACGAGCAGTACTTC
.	.	TRBV27	TRBJ2-4	CASSLGEENIQYF	TGTGCCAGCAGTTTGGGGGAGGAAAACATTCAGTACTTC
TRBD1	.	TRBV10-3	TRBJ2-7	CAIRQGSFYEQYF	TGTGCCATCCGACAGGGGTCCTTCTACGAGCAGTACTTC
TRBD2	.	TRBV5-1	TRBJ2-5	CASSWEGETQYF	TGCGCCAGCAGCTGGGAGGGAGAGACCCAGTACTTC
TRBD2	.	TRBV9	TRBJ2-1	CASSPLAASYNEQFF	TGTGCCAGCAGCCCACTAGCGGCCTCCTACAATGAGCAGTTCTTC
TRBD1	.	TRBV10-1	TRBJ2-7	CASSEPGQGFHEQYF	TGCGCCAGCAGTGAACCGGGACAGGGGTTCCACGAGCAGTACTTC
.	few	TRBV25-1	TRBJ1-3	CASSRTDGNTIYF	TGTGCCAGCAGTCGGACTGACGGAAACACCATATATTTT
TRBD1	.	TRBV19	TRBJ2-7	CASSSRDSTMREQYF	TGTGCCAGTAGTTCCCGGGACAGCACTATGAGAGAGCAGTACTTC
.	.	TRBV15	TRBJ1-5	CATSRASPGQPQHF	TGTGCCACCAGCAGAGCCTCCCCAGGGCAGCCCCAGCATTTT
TRBD2	.	TRBV7-2	TRBJ2-2	CASSLFSGSGELFF	TGTGCCAGCAGCTTATTTAGCGGGAGCGGGGAGCTGTTTTTT